Included here is one TCR beta chain sequence, with context. No antigen is known for it. No quality values exist for individual bases; no much larger clone is one base distant. This specimen's treatment or condition label, per the study, means: live attenuated yellow fever vaccine strain. Two biological replicates of bulk PBMCs were collected at each blood-draw timepoint. PBMCs were isolated from peripheral blood using a standard Ficoll-Paque protocol. TriZol was used to extract RNA from bulk PBMCs, from CD4 and CD8 fractions, and from dextramer-positive and dextramer-negative fractions. TCR cDNA was synthesized by 5'RACE template switching, which introduced a universal primer site and unique molecular identifiers. cDNA synthesis was primed from both the TCR alpha and TCR beta constant segments. Library amplification involved two PCR steps, and the second step added sample barcodes and sequencing adapters. Sequencing of libraries was performed on Illumina HiSeq 2500 (2x100 bp) or NovaSeq (2x150 bp). The published analysis was carried out like this. Reads were demultiplexed and collapsed into UMI consensus sequences with MIGEC, and V(D)J alignment was performed with MiXCR. Using edgeR on replicate PBMC samples, clonotypes were called vaccine-responding if FDR was below 0.01 and the log2 fold change was above 5 up to day 15. Bulk clonotypes were assigned CD4 or CD8 identity according to which sequenced CD4 or CD8 repertoire held them at higher abundance. The public sequencing data were trimmed at Q25 with fastp and processed into clonotypes with MiXCR by TCRdb, which kept only in-frame beta chains. Rows merge per CDR3 protein into single entries with the most common DNA and genes. TCRdb, rather than the study authors, made the V and J calls. The sample table lists around 600,000 distinct CDR3 sequences, 10% to 15% of them with a count of one. Clones ranked in the top ten supply 14% to 15% of the sample.

The data stem from a study of T cells after yellow fever vaccination (dated by TCRdb to between 2018 and 2020). Study-wide context: Libraries from fractions with low cell numbers were prepared with the SMART-Seq v4 Ultra Low Input RNA kit. Bulk TCR alpha and beta repertoires were sequenced longitudinally to track T-cell clones before and after primary and booster YFV17D yellow fever vaccination. Two healthy male donors, one aged 18 to 30 and one aged 30 to 39 years, were included in the cohort. Bulk PBMC replicates and cell subsets were isolated from blood drawn at multiple timepoints before and after both primary and secondary immunization. Here is what the overall study found, with its caveats: A small share of clonotypes was detected in both CD4 and CD8 compartments, with the overlap likely arising from convergent recombination. The secondary T-cell response was weaker than the primary response but faster, peaking on day 5 instead of day 15. Computational filtering was needed because FACS-sorted repertoires could contain abundant contaminating clonotypes from the bulk population. The study included only a couple of donors, which limits how far the findings can be generalized. After the booster, most clones that had expanded after primary vaccination were detected again (over 95% of CD4 and around nine tenths of CD8), suggesting broad maintenance of memory.

CDR1 and CDR2 (SGHRS, YFSETQ) derive from the germline V gene. Trimming accounts for 6 bases at V and 6 bases at J, while the number of junction bases matched to no gene is 7. The CDR3 measures 15 amino acids from cysteine to phenylalanine. Here the CDR3 DNA is all that survives: 45 bases in frame from base 1. Recombination connected TRBV5-1 to TRBJ2-1, with 12 bases aligning to TRBD2. The sequence was obtained from a man aged 30 to 45 who received the YFV17D yellow fever vaccine. This specimen was PBMCs, taken on the day of the yellow fever booster vaccination. The DNA is TGCGCCAGCACCTGGGGGACTAGCGGGTTCAATGAGCAGTTCTTC. This codes for CASTWGTSGFNEQFF. Outside the CDR3, residues come from the reference TRBV5-1 and TRBJ2-1 proteins, so the full variable domain is: KAGVTQTPRYLIKTRGQQVTLSCSPISGHRSVSWYQQTPGQGLQFLFEYFSETQRNKGNFPGRFSGRQFSNSRSEMNVSTLELGDSALYLCASTWGTSGFNEQFFGPGTRLTVL.